What follows is one TCR beta chain and its context. The germline V gene has CDR1 ENHRY and CDR2 SYGVKD. J lost 5 bases, V lost 6 bases, and 1 base had no gene match. CDR3 length: 12 amino acids. This record belongs to a study of CD8 T cells in Susac syndrome. From blood CD8+ and CD4+ T cells, the TCR beta chain was sequenced. FACS enriched CD8+ TEMRA cells, while bulk CD8+ and CD4+ were negatively isolated. The RNA input was 0.5 to 1 ug, and it was reverse transcribed with random hexamers. A multiplex approach, immunoSEQ multiplex PCR, amplified TCR beta CDR3 across 54 Vbeta and 13 Jbeta. TCRdb reprocessed the immunoSEQ multiplex PCR reads via MiXCR and lists one record per CDR3 protein. The repertoire consists of approximately 190,000 distinct CDR3 sequences, with approximately 96% occurring once and the leading ten covering 0.098%.

Sequencing was performed on CD4+ T cells from PBMCs. This rearrangement joins TRBV10-3 to TRBJ2-3; 8 bases fit TRBD1. The origin of this receptor is a human donor with Susac syndrome. The CDR3 nucleotides are TGTGCCATCAGGGGGACAGGAGATACGCAGTATTTT. It is translated as CAIRGTGDTQYF.